This T cell receptor beta chain came from a study of shared clonotypes between healthy human individuals (dated by TCRdb to about 2020). With respect to the entire study: Three men and two women, aged 18 to 49 years, made up the cohort. For each donor, CD4 naive and CD4 memory were each run on three plates, CD8 naive on two plates, and CD8 memory on one plate. Leukapheresis yielded between about 0.9 and 10 billion PBMCs per donor. Different laboratories and diverse techniques were used to prepare libraries and sequence TCR repertoires, to increase sequencing depth and limit assay-specific biases. To estimate repertoire size and how much clonotype sharing occurs between individuals, the study deeply sequenced the blood TCR repertoires of roughly 5 healthy adults.

Using the deep immunoSEQ assay, TCR CDR3 regions were amplified from genomic DNA by multiplex PCR. For each cell subset, the extracted genomic DNA was distributed evenly across all wells of several immunoSEQ 96-well plates, and each plate served as one replicate. Each replicate PCR for sorted subsets received about 180 ng genomic DNA, equal to about 30,000 T cell genomes. Purified libraries were quantified with a Qubit 3.0 fluorometer, sized on a Bioanalyzer 2100, and re-quantified with the KAPA Library Quantification kit. Each immunoSEQ 96-well plate was sequenced on its own single-read 150-cycle Illumina NextSeq 550 flow cell. For the original study's pipeline: Because only junctional sequences without quality scores were contained in the immunoSEQ output, filtering matching that applied to full-length reads could not be performed. To assign V/J genes and CDR3, sequences were annotated using PyIR, a Python wrapper for IgBLAST v1.9, with IMGT germline references. Reads with weak V/J assignments (E-value above 1e-6), missing CDR3, stop codons, out-of-frame junctions, or ambiguous translated residues were removed. A V3J clonotype was defined by an identical inferred V gene, J gene, and CDR3 amino acid sequence. To compute the percentage overlap between repertoires, the number of shared unique clonotypes was divided by the size of the smaller repertoire. RTK rarefaction, the Chao1 estimator, and Recon v2.1 estimates of unobserved clonotypes were used to assess repertoire richness. OLGA was used to compute generation probabilities for all TCRbeta clonotypes that the gDNA method yielded from a few donors. Here the immuneACCESS table is served through TCRdb, limited to in-frame sequences with V and J called. Missing clones are a known gap in these copies; in checked studies unresolved V genes cover under half, and the rest lacks a known reason. D and trimming were read from the DNA, whereas the V and J calls and clone size are those reported in that table. This sample gives 2 million to 2.5 million clones in total; about 90% of them show up just once. The ten largest clonotypes hold around 0.38% of the sample.

As regards this clone: Its antigen remains unidentified. No much larger clone is present one base from it, and per-base qualities are unavailable.

Healthy HIV-negative adults with no recently reported acute infections or vaccinations were included as donors. All donors were Caucasian adults living in Nashville, Tennessee, USA. CD4+ T cells were enriched by magnetic negative selection, after which naive cells were positively selected on CD45RA and the negative fraction was taken as the memory subset. After blood collection by leukapheresis, PBMCs were isolated using Ficoll-Histopaque density gradient centrifugation and then cryopreserved in the vapor phase of liquid nitrogen. Analytical flow cytometry was used to check the purity and quantity of each magnetically sorted T cell population. Genomic DNA was isolated from every sorted fraction and measured by UV absorbance on a Nanodrop 2000c. The research as a whole found: Higher generation probabilities were observed for clonotypes shared by all four sorted-subset donors than for non-shared clonotypes. Sampling was limited to blood, and TCR repertoires in tissue likely differ from TCR repertoires in blood. Based on pairwise subsampling, the degree of clonotype sharing among donors was expected to be affected by sequencing depth. Even with the large sequencing depth, rarefaction of the sorted-subset datasets indicated that sequencing was incomplete. Because the study included only a small number of donors, the genetic and exposure-history diversity represented was limited. Roughly 5% of naive CD4, roughly 3.5% of naive CD8, roughly 2.4% of memory CD4, and around 0.42% of memory CD8 clonotypes were shared across a few donors. Larger estimated clonotype richness was generally found for naive subsets than for memory subsets.

V and J lose 1 base and 0 bases, and a span of 10 bases separates them. As encoded in the germline V gene, CDR1 is SGDLS while CDR2 is YYNGEE. The CDR3 holds 16 amino acids from the cysteine to the phenylalanine. Only the CDR3 DNA is retained, 48 bases long and in frame from the first base. This chain joins TRBV9 to TRBJ2-2; the D gene remains uncertain. The sequence came from a young man in good health. Some clones in this sample may be carry-over from other donors' samples. Sequenced material: naive CD4+ T cells from PBMCs. Read against the paper, the sample's cell subset or site label means: CD45RA+ positively selected. The bases are TGTGCCAGCAGCGTACGAAGGGATGCGAACACCGGGGAGCTGTTTTTT. This yields the protein CASSVRRDANTGELFF.